Detailed here is one TCR beta chain. A single record per CDR3 protein comes from TCRdb applying MiXCR to the 5' RACE reads. The table records about 44,000 distinct CDR3 sequences, 23% of them present only once. The sample originates from a study of early T cells in non-severe SARS-CoV-2 infection. Germline V gene sequence: CDR1 PRHDT, CDR2 FYEKMQ (reference sequence). This CDR3 has 13 amino acids. V lost 4 bases and J 8 bases, leaving 14 bases between the germline ends. The receptor's source is an adult who was a healthcare worker with PCR-confirmed SARS-CoV-2 infection or an uninfected control (not recorded which). The material sequenced was whole blood, taken at baseline. J is TRBJ1-2 and V is TRBV13; D remains unclear. CDR3 in DNA: TGTGCCAGCAGCTCCGACAACTCCGAAGGCTACACCTTC. Encoded protein: CASSSDNSEGYTF.